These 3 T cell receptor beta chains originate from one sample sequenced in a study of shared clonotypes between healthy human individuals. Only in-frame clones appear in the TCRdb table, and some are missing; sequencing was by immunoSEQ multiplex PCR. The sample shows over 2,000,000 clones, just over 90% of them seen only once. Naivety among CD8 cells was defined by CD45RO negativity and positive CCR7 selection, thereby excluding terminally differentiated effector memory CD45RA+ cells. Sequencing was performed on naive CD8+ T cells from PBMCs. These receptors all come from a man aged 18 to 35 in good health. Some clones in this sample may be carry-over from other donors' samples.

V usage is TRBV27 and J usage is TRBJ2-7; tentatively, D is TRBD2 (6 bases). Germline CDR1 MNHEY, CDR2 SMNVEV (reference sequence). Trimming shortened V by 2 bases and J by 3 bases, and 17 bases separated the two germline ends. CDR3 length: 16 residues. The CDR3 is CASSLSGGTQFYEQYF. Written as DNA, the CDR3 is TGTGCCAGCAGTTTAAGTGGCGGGACTCAGTTCTACGAGCAGTACTTC.

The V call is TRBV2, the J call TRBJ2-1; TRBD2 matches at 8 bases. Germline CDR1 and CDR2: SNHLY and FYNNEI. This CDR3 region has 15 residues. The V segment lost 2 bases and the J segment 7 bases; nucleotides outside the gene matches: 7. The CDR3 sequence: CASSEPPSSGNEQFF. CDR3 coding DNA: TGTGCCAGCAGTGAACCCCCCTCTAGCGGGAATGAGCAGTTCTTC.

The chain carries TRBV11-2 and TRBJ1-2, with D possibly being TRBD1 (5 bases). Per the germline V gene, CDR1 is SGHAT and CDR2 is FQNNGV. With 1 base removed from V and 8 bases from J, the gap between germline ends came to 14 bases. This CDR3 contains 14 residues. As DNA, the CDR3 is TGTGCCAGCAGCTTAGTGCCAGGGCGAGAGGGCTACACCTTC. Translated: CASSLVPGREGYTF.